The 12 T cell receptor beta chains below come from one sample, sequenced in a study of shared clonotypes between healthy human individuals. Repertoires were generated with immunoSEQ multiplex PCR, while TCRdb's copy carries only in-frame clones and drops some. The sample gives 500,000 or so clones, 90% to 96% of which show up once; about 0.064% is in the top ten. The specimen sequenced was naive CD4+ T cells sorted from blood. Described subset: CD45RA+ positively selected. All receptors derive from a woman aged 25 to 39 in good health.

V is TRBV10-1 and J is TRBJ2-2, with TRBD2 as a possible D gene (5 bases). The V gene lost 8 bases and the J gene lost 4 bases, with 14 bases spanning the gap. The CDR3 consists of 14 residues. Germline V gives CDR1 WNHNN, CDR2 SYGVQD (reference sequence). CDR3 DNA sequence: TGCGCCAGCGGGTCGACGGAGGTCACCGGGGAGCTGTTTTTT. Amino acids: CASGSTEVTGELFF.

This CDR3 is CASSLGWGTNSGNTIYF. The CDR3 DNA follows: TGTGCCAGCAGCTTAGGATGGGGCACCAACTCTGGAAACACCATATATTTT. The chain uses TRBV7-2 and TRBJ1-3, with a weak D call TRBD1 (5 bases). This CDR3 spans 17 amino acids. V was pared by 1 base and J by 0 bases, with 13 bases between. Germline assignment: CDR1 SGHTA and CDR2 FQGNSA. The full variable domain, rest sourced from reference TRBV7-2 and TRBJ1-3, is GAGVSQSPSNKVTEKGKDVELRCDPISGHTALYWYRQSLGQGLEFLIYFQGNSAPDKSGLPSDRFSAERTGGSVSTLTIQRTQQEDSAVYLCASSLGWGTNSGNTIYFGEGSWLTVV.

The V and J genes are TRBV2 and TRBJ2-1; D perhaps matches TRBD1 (5 bases). Germline CDR1 reads SNHLY; CDR2 reads FYNNEI. V was clipped by 6 bases and J by 4 bases, with 13 bases between them. The CDR3 length is 14 residues. CDR3 protein: CASSPLGQYNEQFF. The CDR3, as DNA: TGTGCCAGCAGCCCTTTGGGGCAATACAATGAGCAGTTCTTC.

This chain connects TRBV21-1 to TRBJ1-1; TRBD1 is the table's D call and was not checked against the DNA. TRBV21-1 is tagged as a pseudogene. This CDR3 has 14 amino acids. CDR3 residues: CASSKATTNTEAFF. Here the CDR3 DNA reads TGTGCCAGCAGCAAAGCGACAACGAACACTGAAGCTTTCTTT.

This chain connects TRBV7-2 to TRBJ2-7, with 8 bases identical to TRBD1. The CDR3 consists of 15 residues. Germline V lookup: CDR1 SGHTA, CDR2 FQGNSA. The V and J ends lost 1 base and 2 bases, in that order; junction bases with no gene match: 4. The CDR3 DNA sequence: TGTGCCAGCAGCTTAGATGGGACAGGAGCCTACGAGCAGTACTTC. Its translation: CASSLDGTGAYEQYF.

The V call is TRBV28, the J call TRBJ2-7; no definite D call. Trimming stripped 6 bases from V and 7 bases from J, with 16 bases between. The CDR3 extends over 13 amino acids. Germline V gives CDR1 MDHEN, CDR2 SYDVKM. CDR3 sequence: CASRMDGPWEQYF. CDR3 DNA: TGTGCCAGCAGGATGGACGGCCCGTGGGAGCAGTACTTC.

V gene TRBV28 combines with J gene TRBJ2-3; 8 bases are shared with TRBD2. The V gene's germline CDR1 is MDHEN and CDR2 SYDVKM. The V segment lost 4 bases and the J segment 0 bases; nucleotides outside the gene matches: 0. This CDR3 is 14 amino acids long. The CDR3 DNA is TGTGCCAGCAGTTCTAGCGGGAGCACAGATACGCAGTATTTT. This encodes CASSSSGSTDTQYF.

This rearrangement joins TRBV28 to TRBJ1-1; D not certain. Germline values: CDR1 MDHEN, CDR2 SYDVKM. The V end was cut by 4 bases, the J end by 0 bases, with 6 bases between. This CDR3 is 13 amino acids long. CDR3 DNA sequence: TGTGCCAGCAGTTCCCGATTGAACACTGAAGCTTTCTTT. This codes for CASSSRLNTEAFF. Drawing the rest from reference TRBV28 and TRBJ1-1, the complete variable domain is DVKVTQSSRYLVKRTGEKVFLECVQDMDHENMFWYRQDPGLGLRLIYFSYDVKMKEKGDIPEGYSVSREKKERFSLILESASTNQTSMYLCASSSRLNTEAFFGQGTRLTVV.

The chain uses TRBV2 and TRBJ1-1, with a tentative D call TRBD1 (5 bases). Germline-derived CDR1 and CDR2 are SNHLY and FYNNEI. This CDR3 is 14 amino acids long. Trimming stripped 7 bases from V and 0 bases from J, with 12 bases between. CDR3 in amino acids: CASTSRGMNTEAFF. The CDR3 DNA follows: TGTGCCAGCACCAGCCGGGGGATGAACACTGAAGCTTTCTTT.

The rearrangement joins TRBV5-1 to TRBJ2-2; D remains unclear. The germline V and J ends were trimmed by 2 bases and 2 bases, with 13 bases remaining between them. This CDR3 comprises 16 residues. The germline CDR1 and CDR2 sequences are SGHRS and YFSETQ. The CDR3 region is CASSFGLVSNTGELFF. The CDR3 DNA follows: TGCGCCAGCAGCTTCGGATTGGTTTCCAACACCGGGGAGCTGTTTTTT. The full variable domain, rest sourced from reference TRBV5-1 and TRBJ2-2, is KAGVTQTPRYLIKTRGQQVTLSCSPISGHRSVSWYQQTPGQGLQFLFEYFSETQRNKGNFPGRFSGRQFSNSRSEMNVSTLELGDSALYLCASSFGLVSNTGELFFGEGSRLTVL.

The chain employs TRBV27 and TRBJ1-2; perhaps TRBD1 as D (5 bases). Per germline, CDR1 MNHEY and CDR2 SMNVEV (reference sequence). The CDR3 contains 13 residues. V dropped 3 bases and J dropped 8 bases, with 13 bases sitting between them. The CDR3 spells CASSFSSWGGYTF. The CDR3 bases are TGTGCCAGCAGTTTCTCATCTTGGGGGGGCTACACCTTC.

V and J are TRBV28 and TRBJ1-5, with 8 nucleotides matching TRBD1. The CDR3 has 14 residues. Germline V gives CDR1 MDHEN, CDR2 SYDVKM. Trimming at V came to 3 bases and at J to 6 bases, leaving 4 bases not matched to a gene. The CDR3 spells CASSLEQGAQPQHF. CDR3 DNA sequence: TGTGCCAGCAGTTTGGAGCAGGGGGCTCAGCCCCAGCATTTT.